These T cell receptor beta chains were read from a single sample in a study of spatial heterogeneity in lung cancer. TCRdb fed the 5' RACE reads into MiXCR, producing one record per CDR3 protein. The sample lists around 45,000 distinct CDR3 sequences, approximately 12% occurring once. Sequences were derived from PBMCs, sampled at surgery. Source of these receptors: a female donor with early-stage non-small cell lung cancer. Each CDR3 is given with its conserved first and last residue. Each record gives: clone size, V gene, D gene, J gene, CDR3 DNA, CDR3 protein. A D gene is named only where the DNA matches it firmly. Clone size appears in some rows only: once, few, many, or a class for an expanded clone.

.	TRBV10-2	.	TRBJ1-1	TGCGCCAGCAGCGGGCAGGGTACGGCTTTCTTT	CASSGQGTAFF
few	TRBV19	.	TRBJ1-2	TGTGCCAGTAGTTCAACAGGGCACTATGGCTACACCTTC	CASSSTGHYGYTF
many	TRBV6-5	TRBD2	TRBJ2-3	TGTGCCAGCAGTACAATCGGGGGGGCGGGCACAGATACGCAGTATTTT	CASSTIGGAGTDTQYF
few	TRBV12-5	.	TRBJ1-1	TGTGCTAGTGGTTTGTCCCCCGGGCCCTCGAACACTGAAGCTTTCTTT	CASGLSPGPSNTEAFF
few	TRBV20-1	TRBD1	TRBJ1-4	TGCAGTGCAAAAAGTGACAGGGCTGAAAAACTGTTTTTT	CSAKSDRAEKLFF
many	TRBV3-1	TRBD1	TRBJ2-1	TGTGCCAGCAGCCAAGGGACAGGGGAGACCTACAATGAGCAGTTCTTC	CASSQGTGETYNEQFF
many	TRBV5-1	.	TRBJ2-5	TGCGCCAGCAGCTTGGCCCACCAAGAGACCCAGTACTTC	CASSLAHQETQYF
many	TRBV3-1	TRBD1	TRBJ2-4	TGTGCCAGCAGCCAAGATGCAGGGGGAATAGCCAAAAACATTCAGTACTTC	CASSQDAGGIAKNIQYF
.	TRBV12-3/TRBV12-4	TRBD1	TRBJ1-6	TGTGCCAGCAGCCCCGGACAGGGGGCGGGTTCACCCCTCCACTTT	CASSPGQGAGSPLHF
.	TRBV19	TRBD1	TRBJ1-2	TGTGCCAGTAGAAACCTCGTGGCAGGGACAGTCCGGAATGGCTACACCTTC	CASRNLVAGTVRNGYTF